This T cell receptor beta chain was identified during a study of beta chain features in type 1 diabetes. There are 13 residues in the CDR3. CDR1 and CDR2 (germline): GTSNPN, SVGIG (reference sequence). V trimming: 0 bases; J trimming: 16 bases; junction bases outside the gene matches: 11. There are a few counts of this clone. Sequencing targeted expressed TCRB transcripts, as all isolated RNA had been reverse transcribed. Assay: immunoSEQ multiplex PCR; the TCRdb copy retains only in-frame clones and omits some. The sample lists approximately 84,000 clones, 25% to 35% seen once, with 0.4% to 0.55% in the top ten.

The chain recombines TRBV30 with TRBJ2-1; 8 bases line up with TRBD2. This clonotype was sampled from a woman between 18 and 29 years old in good health. Sequencing was performed on stem cell memory CD4+ T cells from blood. CDR3 nucleotides: TGTGCCTGGAGTGTCATAAGCGGGGGCCCCCTCTTCTTC. Residues: CAWSVISGGPLFF.